These T cell receptor beta chains were read from a single sample in a study of post-analysis software for immune sequencing data. TCRdb re-analysed the PCR reads in MiXCR, keeping a single row per CDR3 protein. This sample has about 770,000 distinct CDR3 sequences, with about half found just once. Sample: blood. All receptors derive from a girl aged 10 to 17 with multiple sclerosis. The CDR3 runs from the conserved cysteine through the conserved F or W. Fields, in order: clone size, D gene, V gene, J gene, CDR3 DNA, CDR3 protein. D genes are given only for firm matches. Where a row states a size, it is once, few, many or the class of an expanded clone; other rows omit it.

clone size: NA; D gene: TRBD1; V gene: TRBV7-8; J gene: TRBJ2-3; CDR3 DNA: TGTGCCAGCTCCCCGGAGAGGGGACAGCTCACAGATACGCAGTATTTT; CDR3 protein: CASSPERGQLTDTQYF
clone size: NA; D gene: NA; V gene: TRBV9; J gene: TRBJ2-1; CDR3 DNA: TGTGCCAGCGATGGGAATTTTCAGGGCCTTCATTACAATGAGCAGTTCTTC; CDR3 protein: CASDGNFQGLHYNEQFF
clone size: few; D gene: TRBD2; V gene: TRBV29-1; J gene: TRBJ2-1; CDR3 DNA: TGCAGCGCAGGACTAGACCACAATGAGCAGTTCTTC; CDR3 protein: CSAGLDHNEQFF
clone size: NA; D gene: NA; V gene: TRBV4-2; J gene: TRBJ1-6; CDR3 DNA: TGTGCCAGCAGCCAGAGGGGGACCCAAGGGGATTCACCCCTCCACTTT; CDR3 protein: CASSQRGTQGDSPLHF
clone size: few; D gene: TRBD1; V gene: TRBV6-1; J gene: TRBJ2-7; CDR3 DNA: TGTGCCAGCAACCGGGACAGGAACTACGAGCAGTACTTC; CDR3 protein: CASNRDRNYEQYF
clone size: once; D gene: TRBD2; V gene: TRBV10-2; J gene: TRBJ2-2; CDR3 DNA: TGCGCCAGCAGTGAGAGAGGGGGACTAGCGGGAGAAACCGGGGAGCTGTTTTTT; CDR3 protein: CASSERGGLAGETGELFF
clone size: NA; D gene: TRBD2; V gene: TRBV4-3; J gene: TRBJ2-1; CDR3 DNA: TGCGCCAGCAGCCAAGAAGGTGCGGGACTAGCGAACAATGAGCAGTTCTTC; CDR3 protein: CASSQEGAGLANNEQFF
clone size: few; D gene: NA; V gene: TRBV28; J gene: TRBJ1-5; CDR3 DNA: TGTGCCAGCAGGGGGGTCTTTGGGGTACCCAATCAGCCCCAGCATTTT; CDR3 protein: CASRGVFGVPNQPQHF
clone size: few; D gene: NA; V gene: TRBV28; J gene: TRBJ2-7; CDR3 DNA: TGTGCCAGCACCAACAGCGGGATGAGCACCGGGGGGCATTACGAGCAGTACTTC; CDR3 protein: CASTNSGMSTGGHYEQYF
clone size: few; D gene: NA; V gene: TRBV12-3/TRBV12-4; J gene: TRBJ2-1; CDR3 DNA: TGTGCCAGCAGTCCCTCTAGCGACAATGAGCAGTTCTTC; CDR3 protein: CASSPSSDNEQFF
clone size: NA; D gene: TRBD2; V gene: TRBV5-6; J gene: TRBJ2-3; CDR3 DNA: TGTGCCAGCAGCTACCTAACCGGGACTAGCGGGAGCGATACGCAGTATTTT; CDR3 protein: CASSYLTGTSGSDTQYF
clone size: NA; D gene: NA; V gene: TRBV27; J gene: TRBJ2-7; CDR3 DNA: TGTGCCAGCAGCCTTGAGGGTCTAGGGCGGGGCGAGCAGTACTTC; CDR3 protein: CASSLEGLGRGEQYF
clone size: NA; D gene: NA; V gene: TRBV29-1; J gene: TRBJ2-7; CDR3 DNA: TGCAGCGGTGTATGGGGTTACCACGAGCAGTACTTC; CDR3 protein: CSGVWGYHEQYF
clone size: NA; D gene: TRBD2; V gene: TRBV12-5; J gene: TRBJ2-5; CDR3 DNA: TGTGCTAGTGGCCCTCCGGGAGGGGTGGAGACCCAGTACTTC; CDR3 protein: CASGPPGGVETQYF
clone size: NA; D gene: NA; V gene: TRBV7-2; J gene: TRBJ2-5; CDR3 DNA: TGTGCCAGCAGCTCGCGGAGGGGACAAGAGACCCAGTACTTC; CDR3 protein: CASSSRRGQETQYF
clone size: NA; D gene: TRBD1; V gene: TRBV6-2/TRBV6-3; J gene: TRBJ2-2; CDR3 DNA: TGTGCCGGCAGCCGAGATCCTGGACAGGGGGCCGGGGAGCTGTTTTTT; CDR3 protein: CAGSRDPGQGAGELFF
clone size: NA; D gene: NA; V gene: TRBV5-1; J gene: TRBJ2-3; CDR3 DNA: TGCGCCAGCAGCGGCCGAGGGGTGGAGGGCCCCACAGATACGCAGTATTTT; CDR3 protein: CASSGRGVEGPTDTQYF
clone size: NA; D gene: TRBD2; V gene: TRBV7-2; J gene: TRBJ2-7; CDR3 DNA: TGTGCCAGCAGCAGAGGACTAGCGGGTTACGAGCAGTACTTC; CDR3 protein: CASSRGLAGYEQYF
clone size: NA; D gene: TRBD1; V gene: TRBV28; J gene: TRBJ2-7; CDR3 DNA: TGTGCCAGCAGCCGATCTCCGGGACAGGGTCTAATTGAGTACTTC; CDR3 protein: CASSRSPGQGLIEYF
clone size: few; D gene: NA; V gene: TRBV12-3/TRBV12-4; J gene: TRBJ1-2; CDR3 DNA: TGTGCCAGCAGTTTCGGGGGGCTAAATGGCTACACCTTC; CDR3 protein: CASSFGGLNGYTF
clone size: NA; D gene: TRBD1; V gene: TRBV7-9; J gene: TRBJ1-2; CDR3 DNA: TGTGCCAGCAGCGGCAGGGACAGCCCCTATGGCTACACCTTC; CDR3 protein: CASSGRDSPYGYTF
clone size: few; D gene: TRBD2; V gene: TRBV9; J gene: TRBJ2-5; CDR3 DNA: TGTGCCAGCAGCGTCTATGGACTAGCAGGACAAGAGACCCAGTACTTC; CDR3 protein: CASSVYGLAGQETQYF
clone size: NA; D gene: NA; V gene: TRBV29-1; J gene: TRBJ2-7; CDR3 DNA: TGCAGCATTCAAACCAGGGTCTACGAGCAGTACTTC; CDR3 protein: CSIQTRVYEQYF
clone size: NA; D gene: NA; V gene: TRBV6-5; J gene: TRBJ1-4; CDR3 DNA: TGTGCCAGCGGTTCACAGGGTTTTAATGAAAAACTGTTTTTT; CDR3 protein: CASGSQGFNEKLFF